This passage covers 21 T cell receptor beta chains from one sample sequenced in a study of blood T cell repertoires in COVID-19. The protocol was immunoSEQ multiplex PCR, while the TCRdb copy is restricted to in-frame clones and leaves out a portion. Found here are 50,000 to 55,000 clones, around 87% of them singletons; the top ten hold under 8.5%. Sequenced sample: peripheral blood. The source of these receptors is a man aged 50-59 years with active COVID-19.

As regards this clone: Compared with germline, one end of the junction differs, possibly owing to a read error. The CDR3 is CAWSASGTTYDEQFF. For the CDR3, the DNA is TGTGCCTGGAGTGCTAGCGGGACTACCTACGATGAGCAGTTCTTC. The V gene is TRBV30, the J gene TRBJ2-1, with TRBD2 matching 9 bases. The CDR3 extends over 15 amino acids. From germline, CDR1 is GTSNPN and CDR2 SVGIG (reference sequence).

V and J are TRBV7-8 and TRBJ1-2; the D gene is possibly TRBD1 (5 bases). The V end was cut by 5 bases, the J end by 7 bases, with 17 bases between. The CDR3 loop spans 14 amino acids. Germline values: CDR1 SGHVS, CDR2 FQNEAQ. The CDR3 DNA reads as TGTGCCAGCAGCCCAACACAGTGGGGGGGTGGCTACACCTTC. Amino acids: CASSPTQWGGGYTF.

This sequence joins TRBV5-1 and TRBJ1-4, with a weak D call TRBD1 (5 bases). V lost 5 bases to trimming and J lost 4 bases, with 9 bases between them. In germline, CDR1 is SGHRS, CDR2 YFSETQ. There are 13 residues in the CDR3. CDR3: CASSRDFNEKLFF. The CDR3 bases are TGCGCCAGCAGTCGGGACTTTAATGAAAAACTGTTTTTT.

This rearrangement joins TRBV5-1 to TRBJ1-4, with TRBD1 identical over 8 bases. J gave up 7 bases and V 4 bases, and 3 bases lay outside the gene matches. Per the germline V gene, CDR1 is SGHRS and CDR2 is YFSETQ. CDR3 length: 13 residues. For the CDR3, the DNA is TGCGCCAGCAGCGGACAGGGTTTTGAAAAACTGTTTTTT. Amino acids: CASSGQGFEKLFF.

J is TRBJ2-7 and V is TRBV12-3 or TRBV12-4; possible D gene TRBD2, 6 bases. V gave up 3 bases and J gave up 7 bases, with 7 bases separating them. The CDR3 spans 11 residues. This chain's CDR3 is CASSLTREQYF. The CDR3 DNA is TGTGCCAGCAGTTTGACTAGGGAGCAGTACTTC.

The chain combines TRBV6-5 with TRBJ1-2; tentative D call: TRBD1 (5 bases). The CDR3 loop spans 13 amino acids. CDR1 and CDR2 from the germline V gene are MNHEY and SVGAGI. Between the trimmed V and J ends, which lost 6 bases and 8 bases, there was a span of 16 bases. CDR3 nucleotides: TGTGCCAGCAGCCCGACAGCCATGAGGGGCTACACCTTC. It encodes CASSPTAMRGYTF.

The gene calls are TRBV7-9 and TRBJ1-2; D gene unclear. The CDR3 is 13 residues long. V was cut by 5 bases and J by 4 bases, with 11 bases left in between. CDR1 SEHNR and CDR2 FQNEAQ come from the germline V gene (reference sequence). The CDR3 spells CASSLGSAYGYTF. The CDR3 nucleotides read TGTGCCAGCAGCCTCGGGTCAGCCTATGGCTACACCTTC.

V and J are TRBV19 and TRBJ2-7; no clear D gene. The V end lost 6 bases, the J end lost 6 bases, and 15 bases lay between the germline ends. The germline gives CDR1 LNHDA, CDR2 SQIVND (reference sequence). The CDR3 has 13 amino acids. CDR3 coding DNA: TGTGCCAGTAGCCCCAATCCGGTCCTCGAGCAGTACTTC. It specifies CASSPNPVLEQYF.

This sequence joins TRBV6-2 or TRBV6-3 and TRBJ1-1; D is possibly TRBD1 (6 bases). The CDR3 is 13 amino acids. In germline, CDR1 is MNHEY, CDR2 SVGEGT. V was pared by 0 bases and J by 10 bases, with 12 bases between. The CDR3 DNA sequence: TGTGCCAGCAGTTACTCGAATGTAGGGGGAGCTTTCTTT. Translation gives CASSYSNVGGAFF.

CDR3 sequence reads: CASSPPRRVAGGDEQYF. The CDR3 nucleotides read TGTGCCAGCTCACCACCGCGCCGGGTAGCGGGAGGGGACGAGCAGTACTTC. The chain carries TRBV18 and TRBJ2-7; TRBD2 aligns across 11 bases. The CDR3 consists of 17 residues. The V gene's germline CDR1 is KGHSH and CDR2 LQKENI. V was pared by 0 bases and J by 5 bases, with 9 bases of the junction left unmatched. The variable domain in full, completed from reference TRBV18 and TRBJ2-7, reads NAGVMQNPRHLVRRRGQEARLRCSPMKGHSHVYWYRQLPEEGLKFMVYLQKENIIDESGMPKERFSAEFPKEGPSILRIQQVVRGDSAAYFCASSPPRRVAGGDEQYFGPGTRLTVT.

The V and J genes are TRBV29-1 and TRBJ1-2; 8 bases match TRBD1. Trimming cost V 6 bases and J 4 bases; bases outside gene matches: 10. Germline lookup yields CDR1 SQVTM and CDR2 ANQGSEA. This CDR3 has 14 amino acids. The chain's CDR3 is CSVTGQGTFYGYTF. CDR3 in DNA: TGCAGCGTAACTGGACAGGGAACTTTCTATGGCTACACCTTC.

This clone appeared once. This sequence joins TRBV6-5 and TRBJ1-2; D is perhaps TRBD1 (5 bases). The CDR3 spans 13 residues. V was trimmed by 10 bases and J by 1 base, leaving 13 bases between them. Germline assignment: CDR1 MNHEY and CDR2 SVGAGI. As DNA, the CDR3 is TGTGCCACCACGTTAGGGGTTAACTATGGCTACACCTTC. Its translation: CATTLGVNYGYTF.

To note about this clone: Other DNA sequences in the sample encode the same CDR3. V and J are TRBV5-1 and TRBJ2-2, with 7 bases aligning to TRBD2. From germline, CDR1 is SGHRS and CDR2 YFSETQ. V lost 4 bases and J lost 6; bases outside the gene matches: 6. This CDR3 contains 14 residues. The CDR3 sequence: CASSGTTGAGELFF. As DNA, the CDR3 is TGCGCCAGCAGCGGGACTACGGGGGCCGGGGAGCTGTTTTTT. Full variable domain (outside the CDR3, taken from reference TRBV5-1 and TRBJ2-2): KAGVTQTPRYLIKTRGQQVTLSCSPISGHRSVSWYQQTPGQGLQFLFEYFSETQRNKGNFPGRFSGRQFSNSRSEMNVSTLELGDSALYLCASSGTTGAGELFFGEGSRLTVL.

A single count supports this clone. V and J are TRBV5-6 and TRBJ2-4, with D possibly matching TRBD1 (6 bases). CDR1 is SGHDT and CDR2 is YYEEEE in the germline V gene. This CDR3 has 16 residues. V was cut by 1 base and J by 3 bases, with 14 bases left in between. The CDR3 here is CASSLYVGAGKNIQYF. CDR3 bases: TGTGCCAGCAGCTTGTACGTGGGGGCCGGCAAAAACATTCAGTACTTC.

J is TRBJ1-4 and V is TRBV7-9; TRBD1 is a possible D gene (5 bases). This CDR3 spans 15 amino acids. V was shortened by 1 base and J by 5 bases, with 11 bases between the two germline ends. Per germline, CDR1 SEHNR and CDR2 FQNEAQ (reference sequence). The CDR3 protein is CASSLGQYPNEKLFF. CDR3 nucleotides: TGTGCCAGCAGCTTAGGACAGTATCCGAATGAAAAACTGTTTTTT.

V is TRBV28 and J is TRBJ1-3; maybe TRBD1 (5 bases). Germline CDR1 is MDHEN and CDR2 is SYDVKM. V was cut by 5 bases and J by 0 bases, with 14 bases left in between. The CDR3 has 16 amino acids. The CDR3 bases are TGTGCCAGCAGTCTACCGACAGTTCTCTCTGGAAACACCATATATTTT. It is translated as CASSLPTVLSGNTIYF.

The genes are TRBV20-1 and TRBJ1-2; 10 positions match TRBD1. Trimming cost V 3 bases and J 1 base; bases outside gene matches: 8. Germline V lookup: CDR1 DFQATT, CDR2 SNEGSKA (reference sequence). This CDR3 has 16 residues. CDR3 residues: CSASPTGGEFNYGYTF. DNA of the CDR3: TGCAGTGCTAGTCCGACAGGGGGCGAGTTTAACTATGGCTACACCTTC.

The sample holds one count of this clone. The DNA for the CDR3 is TGTGCCACCAGTGATCCCCTCGGCATTCAGTACTTC. Its translation: CATSDPLGIQYF. The chain couples TRBV24-1 to TRBJ2-4; D remains ambiguous. CDR1 is KGHDR, CDR2 SFDVKD, per germline. Trimming pared 3 bases from V and 9 bases from J, leaving 8 bases between. The CDR3 runs 12 residues.

This chain joins TRBV5-1 and TRBJ1-5, with D possibly matching TRBD1 (5 bases). The germline V gene has CDR1 SGHRS and CDR2 YFSETQ. The CDR3 spans 15 residues. Trimming pared 5 bases from V and 4 bases from J, leaving 16 bases between. The CDR3 DNA is TGCGCCAGCAGTCCGTGGATAGGGGATAATCAGCCCCAGCATTTT. Its translation is CASSPWIGDNQPQHF. The full variable domain, with the rest looked up from reference TRBV5-1 and TRBJ1-5, is KAGVTQTPRYLIKTRGQQVTLSCSPISGHRSVSWYQQTPGQGLQFLFEYFSETQRNKGNFPGRFSGRQFSNSRSEMNVSTLELGDSALYLCASSPWIGDNQPQHFGDGTRLSIL.

The CDR3 coding sequence is TGTGCCAGCAGCTTAGCGATGCGGGCGTCTAGCACAGATACGCAGTATTTT. As protein: CASSLAMRASSTDTQYF. This sequence joins TRBV7-8 and TRBJ2-3, with a tentative D call TRBD2 (5 bases). The V gene's germline CDR1 is SGHVS and CDR2 FQNEAQ. The CDR3 covers 17 residues. V was trimmed by 0 bases and J by 0 bases, leaving 13 bases between them.

The rearrangement uses TRBV12-3 or TRBV12-4 and TRBJ2-7; 7 bases are a match to TRBD1. The CDR3 length is 12 residues. The J segment lost 3 bases and the V segment lost 6 bases, leaving 2 bases of the junction unmatched. CDR3 residues: CASRGQNYEQYF. DNA for the CDR3: TGTGCCAGCAGGGGACAGAACTACGAGCAGTACTTC.